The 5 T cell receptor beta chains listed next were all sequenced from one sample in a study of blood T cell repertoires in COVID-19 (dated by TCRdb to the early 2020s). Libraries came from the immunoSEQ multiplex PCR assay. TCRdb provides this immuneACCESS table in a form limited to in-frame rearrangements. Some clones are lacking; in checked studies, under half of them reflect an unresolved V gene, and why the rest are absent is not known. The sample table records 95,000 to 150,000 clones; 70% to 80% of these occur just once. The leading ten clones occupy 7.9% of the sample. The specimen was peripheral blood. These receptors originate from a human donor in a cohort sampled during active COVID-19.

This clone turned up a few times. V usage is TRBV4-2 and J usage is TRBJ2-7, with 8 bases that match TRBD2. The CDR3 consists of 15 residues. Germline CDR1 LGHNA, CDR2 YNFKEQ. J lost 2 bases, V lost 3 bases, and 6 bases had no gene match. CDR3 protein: CASSQELADPYEQYF. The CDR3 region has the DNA TGTGCCAGCAGCCAGGAACTAGCGGACCCCTACGAGCAGTACTTC.

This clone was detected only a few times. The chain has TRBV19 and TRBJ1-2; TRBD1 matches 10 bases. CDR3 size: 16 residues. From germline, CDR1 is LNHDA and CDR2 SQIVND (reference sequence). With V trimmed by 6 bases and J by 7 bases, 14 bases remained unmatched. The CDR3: CASSPPGTGEFSGYTF. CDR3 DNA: TGTGCCAGTAGCCCTCCCGGGACAGGGGAATTTAGTGGCTACACCTTC.

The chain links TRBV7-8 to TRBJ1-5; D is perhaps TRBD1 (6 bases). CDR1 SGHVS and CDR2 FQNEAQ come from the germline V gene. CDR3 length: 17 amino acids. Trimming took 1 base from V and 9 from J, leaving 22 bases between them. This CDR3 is CASSLESQGYGLRPQHF. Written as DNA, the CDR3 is TGTGCCAGCAGCTTAGAGAGCCAGGGGTACGGGTTGCGGCCCCAGCATTTT.

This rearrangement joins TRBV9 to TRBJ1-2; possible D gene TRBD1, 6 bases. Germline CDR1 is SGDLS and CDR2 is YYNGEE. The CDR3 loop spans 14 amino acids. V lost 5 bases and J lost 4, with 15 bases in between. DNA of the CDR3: TGTGCCAGCAGACGAGCGGACAGTAGCTATGGCTACACCTTC. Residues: CASRRADSSYGYTF.

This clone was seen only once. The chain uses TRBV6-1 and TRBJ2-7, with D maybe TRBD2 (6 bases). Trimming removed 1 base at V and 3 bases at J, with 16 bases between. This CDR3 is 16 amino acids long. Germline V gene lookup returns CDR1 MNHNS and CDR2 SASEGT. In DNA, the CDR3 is TGTGCCAGCAGTGAAGAGCGGGCATCTGGCTACTACGAGCAGTACTTC. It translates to CASSEERASGYYEQYF.